The 16 T cell receptor beta chains below come from one sample, sequenced in a study of CD8 T cells in ankylosing spondylitis. Via MiXCR, TCRdb re-called the 5' RACE reads, giving one row per CDR3 protein. In the table there are some 130,000 distinct CDR3 sequences, 9.3% of which are singletons. The sequencing sample was made of blood, either unsorted or a sorted T cell fraction (not recorded which). The receptors were gathered from a male donor with ankylosing spondylitis or in good health (not recorded which).

This clonotype was observed at least ten times. The J gene is TRBJ2-7, the V gene TRBV4-1; D uncertain. Germline lookup yields CDR1 MGHRA and CDR2 YSYEKL. V lost 1 base, J lost 6 bases, and 7 bases lay in between. This CDR3 contains 12 residues. The CDR3 bases are TGCGCCAGCAGCCAAGTATCAGGCGAGCAGTACTTC. Its protein product is CASSQVSGEQYF.

There are many counts of this clonotype. J is TRBJ2-1 and V is TRBV29-1; no clear D. In germline, CDR1 is SQVTM, CDR2 ANQGSEA. The CDR3 length is 13 residues. The ends were cut back, 4 bases at V and 6 bases at J, with 13 bases in the middle. The CDR3 is CSVVIGLVNEQFF. As DNA, the CDR3 is TGCAGCGTTGTTATTGGGCTGGTCAATGAGCAGTTCTTC.

This clonotype was observed at least ten times. This chain links TRBV6-8 with TRBJ1-1, with unresolved D. Germline V lookup: CDR1 MNHGY, CDR2 SAAAGT. The length of the CDR3 is 20 residues. Trimming left V 4 bases short and J 1 base short, with 28 bases between. The CDR3 DNA is TGTGCCAGCAGTTGCTCTCCTGTCCCGGGCCCCTTTCCCGGGAACACTGAAGCTTTCTTT. This codes for CASSCSPVPGPFPGNTEAFF.

In this sample, this clonotype turned up many times. The chain recombines TRBV20-1 with TRBJ1-2; D may be TRBD1 (6 bases). The V end was cut by 5 bases, the J end by 6 bases, with 13 bases between. Germline lookup yields CDR1 DFQATT and CDR2 SNEGSKA (reference sequence). This CDR3 is 12 amino acids long. CDR3 protein: CSADDRRHGYTF. The CDR3 nucleotides read TGCAGTGCTGATGACAGGAGACATGGCTACACCTTC.

This clonotype occurred many times. The chain employs TRBV12-3 or TRBV12-4 and TRBJ2-7; D is unresolved. CDR3 length: 11 amino acids. The V end was cut by 3 bases, the J end by 3 bases, with 3 bases between. CDR3 residues: CASSFSYEQYF. CDR3 DNA: TGTGCCAGCAGTTTCAGCTACGAGCAGTACTTC.

This clonotype was detected a few times. This chain joins TRBV12-3 or TRBV12-4 and TRBJ1-1; D is undetermined. The V gene lost 8 bases and the J gene lost 1 base, with 5 bases spanning the gap. There are 11 residues in the CDR3. This chain's CDR3 is CASSGNTEAFF. The CDR3 nucleotides are TGTGCCAGCTCAGGGAACACTGAAGCTTTCTTT.

CDR3 nucleotide sequence: TGTGCCACCAGCAGAGACCTAGGGGCGCGCGACGCCGGGGAGCTGTTTTTT. It specifies CATSRDLGARDAGELFF. This rearrangement joins TRBV15 to TRBJ2-2, with D possibly matching TRBD1 (5 bases). Germline V gene sequence: CDR1 LNHNV, CDR2 YYDKDF (reference sequence). V lost 0 bases and J 6 bases, leaving 17 bases between the germline ends. The CDR3 loop spans 17 amino acids.

This clonotype was recorded only once. This chain links TRBV9 with TRBJ2-2; 10 positions agree with TRBD2. The ends lost 1 base at V and 13 bases at J; junction bases unmatched: 4. Germline CDR1 reads SGDLS; CDR2 reads YYNGEE. This CDR3 is 13 amino acids long. The CDR3: CASSVTSGERLFF. CDR3 nucleotides: TGTGCCAGCAGCGTAACTAGCGGGGAGCGGCTGTTTTTT.

This clonotype was found many times. The V call is TRBV7-9, the J call TRBJ2-3, with 8 nucleotides matching TRBD1. In germline, CDR1 is SEHNR, CDR2 FQNEAQ (reference sequence). The J segment lost 1 base and the V segment lost 5 bases, leaving 5 bases of the junction unmatched. This CDR3 is built from 15 residues. CDR3 in amino acids: CASSIRQGRTDTQYF. The CDR3 nucleotides read TGTGCCAGCAGCATCCGACAGGGGCGCACAGATACGCAGTATTTT.

The chain carries TRBV20-1 and TRBJ2-1, with a weak D call TRBD2 (6 bases). Per germline, CDR1 DFQATT and CDR2 SNEGSKA (reference sequence). CDR3 length: 14 residues. Trimming removed 6 bases from V and 4 bases from J, with 16 bases in between. The DNA for the CDR3 is TGCAGTGCCCGCCCCGGGACTCCATACAATGAGCAGTTCTTC. It specifies CSARPGTPYNEQFF.

The chain combines TRBV20-1 with TRBJ2-1; 9 nucleotides match TRBD2. V shed 3 bases, J shed 7 bases, and the junction held 13 bases outside the gene matches. Germline V gene sequence: CDR1 DFQATT, CDR2 SNEGSKA (reference sequence). This CDR3 has 16 residues. CDR3 residues: CSASRATSGRQNEQFF. CDR3 DNA: TGCAGTGCTAGTCGGGCGACTAGCGGTAGACAAAATGAGCAGTTCTTC.

This clonotype was recorded many times. This chain uses TRBV12-3 or TRBV12-4 with TRBJ1-4; no firm D call. Trimming cost V 6 bases and J 7 bases, with 6 bases left between them. CDR3 length equals 11 residues. The CDR3 region is CASSPSEKLFF. The CDR3 region has the DNA TGTGCCAGCAGCCCGAGTGAAAAACTGTTTTTT.

This clonotype was recorded at least ten times. V usage is TRBV7-9 and J usage is TRBJ2-7, with D unresolved. V was clipped by 1 base and J by 1 base, with 11 bases between them. The CDR3 is 15 amino acids. Germline-derived CDR1 and CDR2 are SEHNR and FQNEAQ (reference sequence). CDR3 protein: CASSLGAAISYEQYF. The DNA of the CDR3 is TGTGCCAGCAGCTTAGGGGCGGCGATATCCTACGAGCAGTACTTC.

This clonotype was picked up many times. Its ends do not fully match the called genes, so a read error is possible. The V gene is TRBV7-9, the J gene TRBJ2-3; D is uncertain. The CDR3 consists of 12 residues. The germline V gene has CDR1 SEHNR and CDR2 FQNEAQ (reference sequence). The CDR3 sequence is CASNLGENTQYF. The DNA of the CDR3 is TGTGCCAGCAACTTAGGTGAAAATACGCAGTATTTT.

This clonotype showed up just a few times. This chain links TRBV7-3 with TRBJ2-5; the match to TRBD1 covers 9 bases. The CDR3 is 17 amino acids. Germline CDR1 reads SGHTA; CDR2 reads FQGTGA. V lost 3 bases, J lost 3 bases, and 11 bases stayed unmatched. The CDR3 sequence is CASSFGTGIPAEETQYF. In DNA, the CDR3 is TGTGCCAGCAGCTTCGGGACAGGGATTCCAGCAGAAGAGACCCAGTACTTC.

This clonotype was counted ten times or more. V is TRBV12-3 or TRBV12-4 and J is TRBJ2-7; 7 nucleotides match TRBD2. V shed 0 bases, J shed 7 bases, and the junction held 6 bases outside the gene matches. There are 14 residues in the CDR3. The CDR3: CASSLAAGLGEQYF. CDR3 nucleotides: TGTGCCAGCAGTTTAGCGGCAGGACTAGGGGAGCAGTACTTC.